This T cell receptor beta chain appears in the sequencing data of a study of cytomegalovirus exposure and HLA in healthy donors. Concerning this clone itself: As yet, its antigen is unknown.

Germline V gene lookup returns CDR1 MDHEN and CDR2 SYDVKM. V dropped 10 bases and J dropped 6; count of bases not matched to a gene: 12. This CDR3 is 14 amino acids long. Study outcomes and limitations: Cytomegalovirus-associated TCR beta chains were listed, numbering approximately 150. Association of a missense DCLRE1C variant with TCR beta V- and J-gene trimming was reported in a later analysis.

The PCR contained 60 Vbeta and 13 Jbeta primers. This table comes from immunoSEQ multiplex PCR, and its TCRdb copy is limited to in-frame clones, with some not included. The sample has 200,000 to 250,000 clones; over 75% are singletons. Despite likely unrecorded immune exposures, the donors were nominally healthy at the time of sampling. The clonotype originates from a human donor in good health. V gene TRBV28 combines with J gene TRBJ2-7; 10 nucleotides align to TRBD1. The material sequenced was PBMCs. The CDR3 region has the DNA TGTGCCACACGCCGGCGGACAGGGGGTAGCGAGCAGTACTTC. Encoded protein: CATRRRTGGSEQYF.